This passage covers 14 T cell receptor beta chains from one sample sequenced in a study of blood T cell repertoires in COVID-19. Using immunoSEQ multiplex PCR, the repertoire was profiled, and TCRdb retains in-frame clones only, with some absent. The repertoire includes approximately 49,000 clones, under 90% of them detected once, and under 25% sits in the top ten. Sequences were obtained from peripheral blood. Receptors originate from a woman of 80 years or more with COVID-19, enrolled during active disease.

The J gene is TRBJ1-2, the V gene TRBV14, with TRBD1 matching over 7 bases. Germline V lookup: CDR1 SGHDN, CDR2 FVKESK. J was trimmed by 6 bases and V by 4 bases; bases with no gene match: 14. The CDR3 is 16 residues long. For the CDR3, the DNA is TGTGCCAGCAGCCGAGAAGGGGGCAACTATAAAAATGGCTACACCTTC. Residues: CASSREGGNYKNGYTF.

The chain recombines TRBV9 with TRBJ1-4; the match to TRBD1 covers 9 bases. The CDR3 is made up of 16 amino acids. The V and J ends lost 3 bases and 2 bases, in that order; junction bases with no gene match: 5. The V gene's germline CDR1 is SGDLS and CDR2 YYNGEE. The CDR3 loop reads CASSDGTGRTNEKLFF. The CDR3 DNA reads TGTGCCAGCAGCGATGGGACAGGGCGCACTAATGAAAAACTGTTTTTT.

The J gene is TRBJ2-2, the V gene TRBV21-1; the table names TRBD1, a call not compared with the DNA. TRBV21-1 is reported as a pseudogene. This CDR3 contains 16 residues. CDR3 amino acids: CASSTTGYANTGELFF. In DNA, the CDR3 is TGTGCCAGCAGCACTACAGGGTACGCGAACACCGGGGAGCTGTTTTTT.

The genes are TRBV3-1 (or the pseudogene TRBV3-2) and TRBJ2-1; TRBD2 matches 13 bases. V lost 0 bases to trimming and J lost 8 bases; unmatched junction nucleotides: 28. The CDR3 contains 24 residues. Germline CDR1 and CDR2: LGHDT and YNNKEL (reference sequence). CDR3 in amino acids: CASSQDRATAGTVRTSGSLYEQFF. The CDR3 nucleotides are TGTGCCAGCAGCCAAGATCGTGCTACGGCGGGGACAGTAAGGACTAGCGGGAGTTTGTATGAGCAGTTCTTC.

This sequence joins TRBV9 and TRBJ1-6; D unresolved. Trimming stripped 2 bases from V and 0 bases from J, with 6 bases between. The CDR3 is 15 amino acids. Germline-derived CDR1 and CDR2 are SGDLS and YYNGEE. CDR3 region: CASSVGSSYNSPLHF. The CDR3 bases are TGTGCCAGCAGCGTTGGGAGCTCCTATAATTCACCCCTCCACTTT. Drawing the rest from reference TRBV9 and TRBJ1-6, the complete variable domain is DSGVTQTPKHLITATGQRVTLRCSPRSGDLSVYWYQQSLDQGLQFLIQYYNGEERAKGNILERFSAQQFPDLHSELNLSSLELGDSALYFCASSVGSSYNSPLHFGNGTRLTVT.

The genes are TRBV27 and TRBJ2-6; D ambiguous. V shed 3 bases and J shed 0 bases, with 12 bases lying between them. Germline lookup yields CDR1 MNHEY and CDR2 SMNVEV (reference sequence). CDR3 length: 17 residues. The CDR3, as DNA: TGTGCCAGCAGTTTGGCCCTCTCGAACTCTGGGGCCAACGTCCTGACTTTC. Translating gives CASSLALSNSGANVLTF. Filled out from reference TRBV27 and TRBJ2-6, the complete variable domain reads EAQVTQNPRYLITVTGKKLTVTCSQNMNHEYMSWYRQDPGLGLRQIYYSMNVEVTDKGDVPEGYKVSRKEKRNFPLILESPSPNQTSLYFCASSLALSNSGANVLTFGAGSRLTVL.

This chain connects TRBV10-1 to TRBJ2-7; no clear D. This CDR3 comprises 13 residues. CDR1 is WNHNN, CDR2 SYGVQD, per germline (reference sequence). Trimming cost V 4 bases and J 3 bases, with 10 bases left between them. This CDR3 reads CASSAHSNYEQYF. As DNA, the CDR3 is TGCGCCAGCAGTGCGCACTCGAACTACGAGCAGTACTTC.

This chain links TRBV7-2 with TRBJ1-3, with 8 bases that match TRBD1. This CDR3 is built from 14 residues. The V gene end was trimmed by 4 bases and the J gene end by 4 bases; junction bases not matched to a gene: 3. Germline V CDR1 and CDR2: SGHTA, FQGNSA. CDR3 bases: TGTGCCAGCAGCTCCAGGGGGCGAGGAAACACCATATATTTT. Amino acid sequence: CASSSRGRGNTIYF.

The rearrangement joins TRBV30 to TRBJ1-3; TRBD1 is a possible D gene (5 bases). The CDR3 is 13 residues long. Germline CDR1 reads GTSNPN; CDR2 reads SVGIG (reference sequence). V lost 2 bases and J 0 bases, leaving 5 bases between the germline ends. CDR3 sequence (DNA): TGTGCCTGGAGTAGGGGCTCTGGAAACACCATATATTTT. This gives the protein CAWSRGSGNTIYF.

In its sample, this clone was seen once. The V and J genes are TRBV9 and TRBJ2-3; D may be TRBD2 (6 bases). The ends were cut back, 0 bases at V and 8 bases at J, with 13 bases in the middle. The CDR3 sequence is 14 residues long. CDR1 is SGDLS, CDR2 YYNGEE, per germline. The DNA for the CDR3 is TGTGCCAGCAGCGTAGCGGGAGAGTGGGGTACGCAGTATTTT. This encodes CASSVAGEWGTQYF.

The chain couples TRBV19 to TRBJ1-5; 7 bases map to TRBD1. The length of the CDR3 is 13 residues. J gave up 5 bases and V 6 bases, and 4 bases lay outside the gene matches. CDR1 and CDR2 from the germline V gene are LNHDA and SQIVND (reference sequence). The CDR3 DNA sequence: TGTGCCAGTAGCCAAACAGGGGATCAGCCCCAGCATTTT. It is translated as CASSQTGDQPQHF.

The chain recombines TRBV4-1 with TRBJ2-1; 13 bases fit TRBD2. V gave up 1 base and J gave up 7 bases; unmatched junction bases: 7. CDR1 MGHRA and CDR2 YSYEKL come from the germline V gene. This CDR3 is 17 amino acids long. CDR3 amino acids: CASSQAELAGGRNEQFF. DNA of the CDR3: TGCGCCAGCAGCCAAGCCGAACTAGCGGGAGGGAGGAATGAGCAGTTCTTC.

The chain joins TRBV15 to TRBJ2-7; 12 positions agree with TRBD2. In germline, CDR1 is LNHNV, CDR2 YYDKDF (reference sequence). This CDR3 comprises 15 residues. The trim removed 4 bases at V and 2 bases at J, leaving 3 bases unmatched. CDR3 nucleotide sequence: TGTGCCACCAGCACCTGGACTAGCGGGGCCTACGAGCAGTACTTC. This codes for CATSTWTSGAYEQYF.

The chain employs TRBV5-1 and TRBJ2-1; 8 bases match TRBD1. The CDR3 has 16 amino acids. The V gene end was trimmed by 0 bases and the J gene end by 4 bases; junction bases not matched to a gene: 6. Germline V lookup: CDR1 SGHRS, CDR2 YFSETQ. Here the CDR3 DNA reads TGCGCCAGCAGCTTGGATGGGACAGGAATATACAATGAGCAGTTCTTC. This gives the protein CASSLDGTGIYNEQFF.